This TCR beta chain was captured by sequencing in a study of OX40 agonist ivuxolimab in advanced cancers. Study background: Ivuxolimab, which patients received intravenously every 2 weeks, was dosed at 0.01 to 10 mg/kg. Partial responses were observed in three patients, of whom one had hepatocellular carcinoma and two had cutaneous melanoma.

V gave up 4 bases and J gave up 6 bases, with 17 bases separating them. CDR1 is SGHDT, CDR2 YYEEEE, per germline. CDR3 length: 15 residues. The protocol was immunoSEQ multiplex PCR, while the TCRdb copy is restricted to in-frame clones and leaves out a portion. This table holds more than 30,000 clones, roughly nine tenths found once. Sequences were derived from CD4+ or CD8+ T cells sorted from blood, sampled in a trial of the OX40 agonist ivuxolimab. The TCR originated in an adult with an advanced solid tumor such as melanoma, head and neck, liver or kidney cancer. The chain employs TRBV5-6 and TRBJ1-5, with no clear D. The CDR3 region has the DNA TGTGCCAGCAGCATGGACGGCTATCCGGGTCAGCCCCAGCATTTT. Encoded protein: CASSMDGYPGQPQHF.